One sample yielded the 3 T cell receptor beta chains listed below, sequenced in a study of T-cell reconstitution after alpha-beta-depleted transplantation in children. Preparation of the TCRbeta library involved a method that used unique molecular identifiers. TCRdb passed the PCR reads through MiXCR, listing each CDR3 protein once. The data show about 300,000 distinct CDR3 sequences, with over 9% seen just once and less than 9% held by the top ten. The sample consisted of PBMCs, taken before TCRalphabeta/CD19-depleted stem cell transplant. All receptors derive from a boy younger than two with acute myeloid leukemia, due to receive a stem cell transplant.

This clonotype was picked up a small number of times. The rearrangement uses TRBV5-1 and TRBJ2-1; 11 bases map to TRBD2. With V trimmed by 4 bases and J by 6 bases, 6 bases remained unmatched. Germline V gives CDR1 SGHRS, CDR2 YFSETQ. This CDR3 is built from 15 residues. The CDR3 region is CASSRGLAASNEQFF. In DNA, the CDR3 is TGCGCCAGCAGCCGGGGACTAGCGGCCTCCAATGAGCAGTTCTTC. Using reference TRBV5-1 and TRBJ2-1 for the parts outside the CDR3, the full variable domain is KAGVTQTPRYLIKTRGQQVTLSCSPISGHRSVSWYQQTPGQGLQFLFEYFSETQRNKGNFPGRFSGRQFSNSRSEMNVSTLELGDSALYLCASSRGLAASNEQFFGPGTRLTVL.

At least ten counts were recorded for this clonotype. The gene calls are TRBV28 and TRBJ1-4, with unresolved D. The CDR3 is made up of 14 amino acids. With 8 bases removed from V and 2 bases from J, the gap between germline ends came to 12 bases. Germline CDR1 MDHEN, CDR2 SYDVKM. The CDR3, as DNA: TGTGCCAGCTGGGAAGGCCTTACTAATGAAAAACTGTTTTTT. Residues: CASWEGLTNEKLFF.

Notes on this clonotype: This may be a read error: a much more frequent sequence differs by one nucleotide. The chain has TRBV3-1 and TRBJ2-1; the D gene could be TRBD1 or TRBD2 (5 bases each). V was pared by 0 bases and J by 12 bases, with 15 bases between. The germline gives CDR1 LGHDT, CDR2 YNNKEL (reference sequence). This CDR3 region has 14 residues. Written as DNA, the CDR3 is TGTGCCAGCAGCCAAGATATCGGGGCCTATGTGCAGTTCTTC. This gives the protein CASSQDIGAYVQFF.